These T cell receptor beta chains were read from a single sample in a study of blood T cell repertoires in COVID-19. TCRdb's copy holds only in-frame clones and misses some; the assay was immunoSEQ multiplex PCR. The sample has fewer than 250,000 clones; roughly 80% are singletons. The sample taken for sequencing was peripheral blood. All receptors derive from a woman in her thirties or forties with active or convalescent COVID-19. Each CDR3 is given with its conserved first and last residue. Fields, in order: D gene, V gene, J gene, CDR3 protein. The D gene is left open where the match is weak.

TRBD1	TRBV24-1	TRBJ1-2	CATSDPGTGGYGYTF
-	TRBV12-3/TRBV12-4	TRBJ2-3	CASTFLTGDTQYF
-	TRBV21-1	TRBJ2-3	CASSSGLAQGGDTQYF
-	TRBV19	TRBJ1-1	CASSIGPGSNTEAFF
-	TRBV15	TRBJ2-5	CATSRDMGGSSGTQYF
-	TRBV24-1	TRBJ1-2	CATSDPRYGYTF
-	TRBV6-5	TRBJ1-6	CASSYSFRAYNSPLHF
-	TRBV4-3	TRBJ1-5	CASSQSPTGNQPQHF
TRBD2	TRBV11-2	TRBJ2-7	CASSLGTGLVMYEQYF
TRBD2	TRBV19	TRBJ2-1	CASSILAGGARDNEQFF
TRBD1	TRBV6-4	TRBJ2-2	CASSEYPDRGRPGELFF
-	TRBV14	TRBJ2-7	CASSQFGTKSYEQYF
-	TRBV7-9	TRBJ2-7	CASSLVGGYGEQYF
TRBD2	TRBV4-1	TRBJ2-7	CASSRTSDSYEQYF
-	TRBV11-1	TRBJ2-7	CASSLLGVGFYEQYF
TRBD2	TRBV2	TRBJ2-5	CASLPSGGAETQYF
-	TRBV3-1/TRBV3-2	TRBJ2-2	CASSQIPWNTGELFF